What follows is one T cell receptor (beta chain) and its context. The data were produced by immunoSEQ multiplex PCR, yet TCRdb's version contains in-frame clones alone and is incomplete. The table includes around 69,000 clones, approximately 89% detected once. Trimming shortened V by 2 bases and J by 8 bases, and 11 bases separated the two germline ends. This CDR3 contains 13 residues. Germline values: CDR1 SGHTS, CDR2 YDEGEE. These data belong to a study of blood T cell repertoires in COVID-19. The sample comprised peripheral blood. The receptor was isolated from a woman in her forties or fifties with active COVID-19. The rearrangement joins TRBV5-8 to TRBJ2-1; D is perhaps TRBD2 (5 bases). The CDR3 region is CASSFRDMDEQFF. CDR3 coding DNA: TGTGCCAGCAGCTTCCGGGATATGGATGAGCAGTTCTTC.